A single T cell receptor (beta chain) is shown here with its context. The antigen remains undetermined. Germline CDR1 and CDR2: LGHDT and YNNKEL (reference sequence). The CDR3 has 15 amino acids. The data are from a study of monozygotic twins with inflammatory bowel disease. Findings and caveats of the study: Researchers reported no repertoire similarity difference between concordant and discordant twins, possibly from limited power.

TCRdb re-called the 5' RACE reads and gives one entry per CDR3 protein, without DNA. Its table records some 190,000 distinct CDR3 sequences. The source is a human donor with ulcerative colitis or Crohn's disease, or a healthy co-twin of an affected twin (not recorded which). The specimen was blood. The rearrangement links TRBV3-1 to TRBJ1-4. The CDR3 loop reads CASSQDWQPNEKLFF. Variable domain in full (rest from reference TRBV3-1 and TRBJ1-4): DTAVSQTPKYLVTQMGNDKSIKCEQNLGHDTMYWYKQDSKKFLKIMFSYNNKELIINETVPNRFSPKSPDKAHLNLHINSLELGDSAVYFCASSQDWQPNEKLFFGSGTQLSVL.